One and the same sample provided the 10 T cell receptor beta chains below, sequenced in a study of tumor-infiltrating lymphocytes in primary liver carcinoma. Total RNA (about 500 ng) served as template for TCR beta cDNA synthesis primed by a constant-region primer. Three nested multiplex PCR rounds of slightly modified ARM-PCR generated TCR beta libraries. The first two PCR rounds, roughly 9 cycles each, used TRBV1-TRBV30 forward primers and a C-beta reverse primer. A single record per CDR3 protein comes from TCRdb applying MiXCR to the multiplex PCR reads. Among about 300,000 distinct CDR3 sequences listed, approximately 60% were seen once. For blood RNA, unsorted whole blood served as the source, and germline DNA was extracted too. The sample was peripheral blood. The receptors shown here come from a man aged 40-49 years with primary liver carcinoma and hepatitis B virus infection.

The count of this clonotype is one. This may stem from a read error, because a much larger clone lies one nucleotide away. The CDR3 DNA is TGTGCCAGCAGCCTAGGGGGGAGAACCTATGGCTACACCTTC. Encoded protein: CASSLGGRTYGYTF. The chain carries TRBV7-9 and TRBJ1-2, with D maybe TRBD1 (6 bases). The V end was cut by 5 bases, the J end by 4 bases, with 14 bases between. Looked up from germline, CDR1 is SEHNR and CDR2 is FQNEAQ (reference sequence). The CDR3 is made up of 14 amino acids.

As for this clonotype: A read error may explain this, as a much larger clone is one base away. Likely a read error: the CDR3 ends without its conserved phenylalanine or tryptophan. The chain carries TRBV10-3 and TRBJ2-7; 8 positions agree with TRBD1. The CDR3 spans 13 residues. Trimming at V came to 8 bases and at J to 3 bases, leaving 6 bases not matched to a gene. Per germline, CDR1 ENHRY and CDR2 SYGVKD. The CDR3 DNA is TGTGCCATCTCCGAAACAGGGGGCTACGAGCAGTACCTC. Its translation is CAISETGGYEQYL.

As concerns this clonotype: A read error may produce the germline difference seen at one junction end. CDR3 sequence: CASSLDLAGIGDEHFF. In DNA form, the CDR3 reads TGTGCTAGCAGCTTGGATTTGGCGGGAATCGGCGATGAGCACTTCTTC. The chain couples TRBV5-6 to TRBJ2-1; D might be TRBD2 (6 bases). Per germline, CDR1 SGHDT and CDR2 YYEEEE. The CDR3 runs 16 residues.

On this clonotype itself: A much larger clone sits a single nucleotide away, making a read error possible. The CDR3 nucleotides read TGCGCCAGCAGCCAGTGGAAGAGCCTGTGGGACTACAATGAGCAGTTCTTC. Residues: CASSQWKSLWDYNEQFF. V and J are TRBV4-3 and TRBJ2-1; D gene unclear. V lost 3 bases and J lost 3, with 18 bases in between. CDR1 is LGHNA and CDR2 is YSLEER in the germline V gene. CDR3 size: 17 residues.

The V call is TRBV28, the J call TRBJ1-2; tentative D call: TRBD1 (6 bases). The ends were cut back, 6 bases at V and 2 bases at J, with 13 bases in the middle. This CDR3 contains 14 residues. Germline lookup yields CDR1 MDHEN and CDR2 SYDVKM. This CDR3 is CASSQGLGNYGYTF. The CDR3 DNA sequence: TGTGCCAGCAGCCAGGGGCTGGGAAACTATGGCTACACCTTC.

With respect to this clonotype: Being one base from a much bigger clone, this may be a read error. V is TRBV29-1 and J is TRBJ1-2; D is unresolved. Germline V gives CDR1 SQVTM, CDR2 ANQGSEA. The CDR3 covers 12 residues. CDR3 protein: CNVVVRAYGYTF. CDR3 nucleotide sequence: TGCAACGTTGTAGTACGGGCCTATGGCTACACCTTC.

This clonotype was observed a handful of times. V and J are TRBV30 and TRBJ1-1; D gene ambiguous. The CDR3 consists of 13 residues. Germline V CDR1 and CDR2: GTSNPN, SVGIG (reference sequence). Trimming cost V 0 bases and J 4 bases, with 9 bases left between them. The CDR3 nucleotides are TGTGCCTGGAGTGTACTCCATTCCACTGAAGCTTTCTTT. Encoded protein: CAWSVLHSTEAFF.

This clonotype showed up many times. This chain links TRBV6-5 with TRBJ2-1, with 11 bases lining up with TRBD2. V shed 6 bases, J shed 7 bases, and the junction held 8 bases outside the gene matches. This CDR3 has 15 amino acids. Germline V gene data show CDR1 as MNHEY and CDR2 as SVGAGI. CDR3 sequence: CASRYLAGGVNEQFF. The CDR3 DNA follows: TGTGCCAGCAGGTACCTAGCGGGAGGTGTGAATGAGCAGTTCTTC.

This clonotype has a count of ten or more. The CDR3 spells CATRASGIVGELFF. The CDR3 nucleotides read TGCGCCACTAGGGCTAGCGGGATCGTCGGGGAGCTGTTTTTT. The chain uses TRBV10-1 and TRBJ2-2; 9 bases map to TRBD2. J gave up 7 bases and V 10 bases, and 10 bases lay outside the gene matches. Germline V gene sequence: CDR1 WNHNN, CDR2 SYGVQD (reference sequence). The CDR3 has 14 residues.

This clonotype showed up just a few times. CDR3 nucleotides: TGTGCCAGCACCCTCCGACTAGCGGGATCCCACGAGCAGTACTTC. It yields the protein CASTLRLAGSHEQYF. This sequence joins TRBV28 and TRBJ2-7, with TRBD2 matching over 11 bases. The CDR3 totals 15 residues. CDR1 MDHEN and CDR2 SYDVKM come from the germline V gene. V shed 7 bases, J shed 5 bases, and the junction held 10 bases outside the gene matches.